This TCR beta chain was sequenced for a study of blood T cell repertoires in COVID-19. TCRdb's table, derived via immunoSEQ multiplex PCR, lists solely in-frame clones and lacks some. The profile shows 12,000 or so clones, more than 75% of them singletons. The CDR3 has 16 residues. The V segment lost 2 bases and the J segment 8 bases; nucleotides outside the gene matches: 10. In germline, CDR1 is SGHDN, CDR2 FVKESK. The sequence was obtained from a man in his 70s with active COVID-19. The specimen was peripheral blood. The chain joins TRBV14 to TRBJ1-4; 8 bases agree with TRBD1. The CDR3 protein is CASSQLPGQEPEKLFF. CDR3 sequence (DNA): TGTGCCAGCAGCCAACTCCCGGGACAGGAACCAGAAAAACTGTTTTTT.